A selection of T cell receptor beta chains follows, all from one sample in a study of blood T cells in healthy people across ages. Each CDR3 protein is one row after TCRdb ran MiXCR on the 5' RACE reads. The repertoire holds around 1,500,000 distinct CDR3 sequences, with about 43% as singletons. The sample consisted of blood. Receptor source: a young woman in good health. The CDR3 runs from the conserved cysteine through the conserved F or W. A D gene is named only where the DNA matches it firmly. Only part of the rows carry a size: once, few, many, or a class if the clone is expanded.

abundance	d_gene	v_gene	j_gene	CDR3nt	CDR3aa
-	TRBD2	TRBV20-1	TRBJ2-7	TGCAGTGCTGCCCGGGACTACTCCTACGAGCAGTACTTC	CSAARDYSYEQYF
few	-	TRBV6-1	TRBJ2-5	TGTGCCAGCAGTGTCCCGGCCCAGTACTTC	CASSVPAQYF
few	-	TRBV6-2/TRBV6-3	TRBJ2-6	TGTGCCAGCAGTTACGGCCAGGGCCCCTCTGGGGCCAACGTCCTGACTTTC	CASSYGQGPSGANVLTF
-	-	TRBV6-7	TRBJ2-1	TGTGCCAGCCTACAGGCGAGCTCCTACAATGAGCAGTTCTTC	CASLQASSYNEQFF
-	TRBD1	TRBV27	TRBJ2-1	TGTGCCAGCAGTTTATCGGGACAGGGTCGCAATGAGCAGTTCTTC	CASSLSGQGRNEQFF
-	-	TRBV10-3	TRBJ1-5	TGTGCCATCAGTGAGTCGGGGGGATTCAATCAGCCCCAGCATTTT	CAISESGGFNQPQHF
-	TRBD2	TRBV20-1	TRBJ2-5	TGCAGTGCTACCCCTGGGACTAGCATTTCAGAGACCCAGTACTTC	CSATPGTSISETQYF
few	-	TRBV28	TRBJ1-1	TGTGCCAGCAGTTTTTTAAGGCGGTCTGCTTTCTTT	CASSFLRRSAFF
-	-	TRBV20-1	TRBJ1-2	TGCAGTGCTAAAACCGACCCCAGGGTCTATGGCTACACCTTC	CSAKTDPRVYGYTF
once	-	TRBV7-9	TRBJ2-3	TGTGCCAGCAGCTTAGCGCTCTTAAGGGCCACAGATACGCAGTATTTT	CASSLALLRATDTQYF
-	-	TRBV7-6	TRBJ2-3	TGTGCCAGCAGCCCGAGCGTTACTAGCACAGATACGCAGTATTTT	CASSPSVTSTDTQYF
few	TRBD2	TRBV6-1	TRBJ2-5	TGTGCCAGCAGCAAAACCGGGACTAGCGGCGCTTGGGGGGAGACCCAGTACTTC	CASSKTGTSGAWGETQYF
-	-	TRBV21-1	TRBJ2-7	TGTGCCAGGACGGGGGAGGAGTTTCAGTACGAGCAGTACTTC	CARTGEEFQYEQYF
once	TRBD2	TRBV15	TRBJ2-1	TGTGCCACCAGCAGCCGCGGTGGAGCGGGGACCTACAATGAGCAGTTCTTC	CATSSRGGAGTYNEQFF
-	-	TRBV4-2	TRBJ2-7	TGTGCCAGCAGCCTAAGCCAACAGGGCCTCGAGCAGTACTTC	CASSLSQQGLEQYF
few	TRBD2	TRBV20-1	TRBJ2-3	TGCAGCGTCCCCGTAATTTCTAGCGGGTACACAGATACGCAGTATTTT	CSVPVISSGYTDTQYF
-	TRBD2	TRBV11-3	TRBJ2-1	TGTGCCAGCAGCCGACTAGCGGGGGCTAACAATGAGCAGTTCTTC	CASSRLAGANNEQFF
-	-	TRBV12-3/TRBV12-4	TRBJ2-5	TGTGCCAGCAGTTTAGGACAAACAGAGACCCAGTACTTC	CASSLGQTETQYF
-	TRBD1	TRBV28	TRBJ1-2	TGTGCCAGCAGTTTGGCGGGGGGACAGGGGACTTGGGGCTACACCTTC	CASSLAGGQGTWGYTF
-	-	TRBV20-1	TRBJ2-1	TGCAGTGCCCGGCTCCTAGGAGGGAATGAGCAGTTCTTC	CSARLLGGNEQFF
few	-	TRBV6-1	TRBJ2-7	TGTGCCAGCAGTGATAAGTGGGGCCTAACCTACGAGCAGTACTTC	CASSDKWGLTYEQYF
few	-	TRBV25-1	TRBJ1-2	TGTGCCAGCAGTCCCCTGGACACTCAAGCTAACTATGGCTACACCTTC	CASSPLDTQANYGYTF
-	-	TRBV6-5	TRBJ2-3	TGTGCCAGCAGTTACTTGGGGGCGGCAGATACGCAGTATTTT	CASSYLGAADTQYF
-	TRBD2	TRBV19	TRBJ2-1	TGTGCCAGTAGTACGGGAGGGACCTACAATGAGCAGTTCTTC	CASSTGGTYNEQFF
many	-	TRBV12-3/TRBV12-4	TRBJ1-2	TGCGCCAGCAGCTTGTCGGGGGCCGGCTACACCTTC	CASSLSGAGYTF
-	-	TRBV9	TRBJ1-2	TGTGCCAGCAGCCCGGGGGGGGCTGAAGGCTACACCTTC	CASSPGGAEGYTF
few	-	TRBV14	TRBJ2-5	TGTGCCAGCAGCCGAACGGCCAATCAAGAGACCCAGTACTTC	CASSRTANQETQYF
-	TRBD1	TRBV5-1	TRBJ1-2	TGCGCCAGCAGCACCGACGGACAGGACGCCTATGGCTACACCTTC	CASSTDGQDAYGYTF
few	TRBD2	TRBV5-1	TRBJ2-3	TGCGCCAGCAGCGACCTAGCGGGAGGGCCTTTCACAGATACGCAGTATTTT	CASSDLAGGPFTDTQYF
-	-	TRBV6-6	TRBJ2-7	TGTGCCAGCAGTTACCCCAGCGGCAATTCCTACGAGCAGTACTTC	CASSYPSGNSYEQYF
-	-	TRBV20-1	TRBJ2-1	TGCAGTGCGACAAACCTAGAGACCCAGTTCTTC	CSATNLETQFF
-	TRBD1	TRBV29-1	TRBJ2-1	TGCAGCGGGGGGACAGGCTACAATGAGCGGTTCTTC	CSGGTGYNERFF
-	-	TRBV20-1	TRBJ2-4	TGCAGTGTTGGAGGACGTCTAGCCAAAAACATTCAGTACTTC	CSVGGRLAKNIQYF
few	-	TRBV14	TRBJ2-1	TGTGCCAGCAGCCAAGTACGGGGTCCCTCCTACAATGAGCAGTTCTTC	CASSQVRGPSYNEQFF
few	TRBD2	TRBV10-3	TRBJ2-4	TGTGCCATCAGTGATGCGACTAGCGAAGCCAAAAACATTCAGTACTTC	CAISDATSEAKNIQYF
-	-	TRBV12-3/TRBV12-4	TRBJ1-2	TGTACCAGCAGTTTAAGGGACACCGCCTATGGCTACACCTTC	CTSSLRDTAYGYTF
-	-	TRBV13	TRBJ1-1	TGTGCCAGCAGCACGGGGGCTGAAGCTTTCTTT	CASSTGAEAFF
-	-	TRBV3-1	TRBJ2-1	TGTGCCAGCAGCCAAGACACCGGCAATGAGCAGTTCTTC	CASSQDTGNEQFF
few	-	TRBV7-2	TRBJ2-1	TGTGCCAGCAGCTTAAGGGCGGGATCAGGCTACAATGAGCAGTTCTTC	CASSLRAGSGYNEQFF
few	-	TRBV7-3	TRBJ1-4	TGTGCCAGCAGCTCCACCGCGGGGGGAGGGGAAAAACTGTTTTTT	CASSSTAGGGEKLFF